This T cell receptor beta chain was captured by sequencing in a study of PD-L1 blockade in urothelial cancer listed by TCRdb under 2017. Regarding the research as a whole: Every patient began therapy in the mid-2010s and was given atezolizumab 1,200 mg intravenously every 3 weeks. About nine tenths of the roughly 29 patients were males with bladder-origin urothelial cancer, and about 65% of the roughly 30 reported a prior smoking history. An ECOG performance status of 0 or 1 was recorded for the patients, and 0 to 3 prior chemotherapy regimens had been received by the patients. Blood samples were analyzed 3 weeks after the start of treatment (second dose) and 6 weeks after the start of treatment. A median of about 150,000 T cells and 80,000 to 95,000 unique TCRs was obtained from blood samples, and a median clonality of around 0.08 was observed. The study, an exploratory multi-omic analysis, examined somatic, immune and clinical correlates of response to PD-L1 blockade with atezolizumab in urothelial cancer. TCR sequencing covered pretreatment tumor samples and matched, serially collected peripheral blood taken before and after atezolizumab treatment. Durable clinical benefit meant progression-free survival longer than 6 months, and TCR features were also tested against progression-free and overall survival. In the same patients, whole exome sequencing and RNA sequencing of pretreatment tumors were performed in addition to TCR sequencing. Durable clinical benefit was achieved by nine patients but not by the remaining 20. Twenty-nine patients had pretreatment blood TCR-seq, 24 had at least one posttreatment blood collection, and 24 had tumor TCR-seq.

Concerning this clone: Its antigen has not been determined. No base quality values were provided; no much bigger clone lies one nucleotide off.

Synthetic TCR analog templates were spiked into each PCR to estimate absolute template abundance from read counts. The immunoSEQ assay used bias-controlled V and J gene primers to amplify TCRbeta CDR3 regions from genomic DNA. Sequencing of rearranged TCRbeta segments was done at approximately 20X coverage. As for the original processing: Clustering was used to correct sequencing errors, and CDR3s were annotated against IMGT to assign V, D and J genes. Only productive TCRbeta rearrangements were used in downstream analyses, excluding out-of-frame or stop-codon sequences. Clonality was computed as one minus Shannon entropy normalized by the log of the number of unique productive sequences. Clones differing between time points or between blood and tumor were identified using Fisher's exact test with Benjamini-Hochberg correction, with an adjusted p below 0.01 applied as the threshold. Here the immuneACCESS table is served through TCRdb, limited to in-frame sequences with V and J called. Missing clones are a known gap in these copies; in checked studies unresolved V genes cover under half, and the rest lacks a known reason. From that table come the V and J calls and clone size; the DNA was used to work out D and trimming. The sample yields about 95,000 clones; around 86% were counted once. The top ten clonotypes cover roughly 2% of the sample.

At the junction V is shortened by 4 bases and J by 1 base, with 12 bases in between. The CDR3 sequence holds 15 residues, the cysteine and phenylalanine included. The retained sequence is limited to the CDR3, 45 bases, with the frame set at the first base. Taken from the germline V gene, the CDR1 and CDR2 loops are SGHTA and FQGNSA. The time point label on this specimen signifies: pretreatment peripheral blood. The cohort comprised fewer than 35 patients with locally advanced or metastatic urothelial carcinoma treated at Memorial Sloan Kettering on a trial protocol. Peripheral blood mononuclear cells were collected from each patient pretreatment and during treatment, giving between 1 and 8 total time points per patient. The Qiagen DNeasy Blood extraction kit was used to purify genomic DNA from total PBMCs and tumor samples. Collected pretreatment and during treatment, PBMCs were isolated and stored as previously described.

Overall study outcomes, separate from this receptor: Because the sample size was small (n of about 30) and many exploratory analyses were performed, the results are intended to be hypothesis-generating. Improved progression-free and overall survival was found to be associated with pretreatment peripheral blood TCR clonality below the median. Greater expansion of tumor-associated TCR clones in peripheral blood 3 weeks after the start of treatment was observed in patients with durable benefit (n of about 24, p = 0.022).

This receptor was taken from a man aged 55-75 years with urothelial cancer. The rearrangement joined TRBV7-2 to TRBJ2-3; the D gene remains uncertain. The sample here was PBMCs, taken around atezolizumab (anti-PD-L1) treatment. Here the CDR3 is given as CASSSYTQGTDTQYF. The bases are TGTGCCAGCAGCTCATATACTCAGGGCACAGATACGCAGTATTTT. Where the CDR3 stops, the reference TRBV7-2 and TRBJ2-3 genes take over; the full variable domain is GAGVSQSPSNKVTEKGKDVELRCDPISGHTALYWYRQSLGQGLEFLIYFQGNSAPDKSGLPSDRFSAERTGGSVSTLTIQRTQQEDSAVYLCASSSYTQGTDTQYFGPGTRLTVL.